The 18 T cell receptor beta chains below all came from one sample that was sequenced in a study of cytomegalovirus exposure and HLA in healthy donors. PCR used 60 Vbeta primers and 13 Jbeta primers. Here immunoSEQ multiplex PCR was the method, and the copy in TCRdb shows in-frame clones only, minus some. Of under 110,000 clones listed, roughly 82% are singletons. The sample taken for sequencing was PBMCs. The receptors come from a man aged 50-60 years in good health and CMV-seronegative.

This clone has a handful of counts. This chain connects TRBV27 to TRBJ1-1; unclear D gene. Trimming took off 4 bases at V and 4 bases at J, with 13 bases between the two ends. The germline V gene encodes CDR1 MNHEY and CDR2 SMNVEV (reference sequence). This CDR3 is built from 14 residues. The CDR3 coding sequence is TGTGCCAGCAGTTCCCCCGGGGTTAGCACTGAAGCTTTCTTT. Protein: CASSSPGVSTEAFF.

CDR3: CASSSATNEKLFF. For the CDR3, the DNA is TGTGCCAGCAGCTCAGCAACTAATGAAAAACTGTTTTTT. J is TRBJ1-4 and V is TRBV5-4, with D unresolved. Germline V gives CDR1 SGHNT, CDR2 YYREEE (reference sequence). V dropped 3 bases and J dropped 0 bases, with 3 bases sitting between them. The CDR3 is made up of 13 amino acids.

The CDR3 nucleotides read TGCAGTGCCCGGAACACTGAAGCTTTCTTT. It codes for CSARNTEAFF. The chain carries TRBV20-1 and TRBJ1-1, with D unresolved. V was shortened by 6 bases and J by 1 base, with 3 bases between the two germline ends. The germline V gene has CDR1 DFQATT and CDR2 SNEGSKA (reference sequence). This CDR3 region has 10 residues.

The chain recombines TRBV6-4 with TRBJ2-2; D gene ambiguous. Germline lookup yields CDR1 MRHNA and CDR2 SNTAGT. The V end was cut by 0 bases, the J end by 5 bases, with 7 bases between. The CDR3 is 14 residues long. The CDR3 region is CASSDSSATGELFF. The CDR3 region has the DNA TGTGCCAGCAGTGACTCGAGCGCGACCGGGGAGCTGTTTTTT.

The chain employs TRBV2 and TRBJ2-4; TRBD1 matches at 9 bases. The CDR3 is 18 residues long. V gave up 2 bases and J gave up 9 bases; unmatched junction bases: 17. Germline V gene data show CDR1 as SNHLY and CDR2 as FYNNEI. The CDR3 DNA reads as TGTGCCAGCAGTGAATATAATGGGGGGACAGGGAGAGGGGGCATTCAGTACTTC. Protein product: CASSEYNGGTGRGGIQYF. The complete variable domain, with remaining parts taken from reference TRBV2 and TRBJ2-4, reads EPEVTQTPSHQVTQMGQEVILRCVPISNHLYFYWYRQILGQKVEFLVSFYNNEISEKSEIFDDQFSVERPDGSNFTLKIRSTKLEDSAMYFCASSEYNGGTGRGGIQYFGAGTRLSVL.

The table lists this clone with a few counts. An end of the junction does not agree with germline; a read error may underlie this. Written as DNA, the CDR3 is TGTTCCAGCAGCGCTGGACAGGGTGAAGCTTTCTTT. It yields the protein CSSSAGQGEAFF. The chain combines TRBV7-9 with TRBJ1-1; 8 bases match TRBD1. The CDR3 has 12 residues. The germline V gene encodes CDR1 SEHNR and CDR2 FQNEAQ (reference sequence).

This clone occurred once. The identical CDR3 is also encoded by other nucleotide sequences in the sample. The chain has TRBV6-1 and TRBJ1-2; D might be TRBD1 (6 bases). The CDR3 covers 13 residues. In germline, CDR1 is MNHNS, CDR2 SASEGT. Between the trimmed V and J ends, which lost 7 bases and 8 bases, there was a span of 17 bases. DNA for the CDR3: TGTGCCAGCATGGGCCTGGGGGCGAACGGCTACACCTTC. It specifies CASMGLGANGYTF.

The CDR3 protein is CASSILAGGFYNEQFF. The CDR3 nucleotides are TGTGCCAGTAGTATTTTGGCAGGGGGGTTCTACAATGAGCAGTTCTTC. V and J are TRBV19 and TRBJ2-1, with D perhaps TRBD1 (7 bases). This CDR3 has 16 residues. V was shortened by 3 bases and J by 3 bases, with 15 bases between the two germline ends. Germline values: CDR1 LNHDA, CDR2 SQIVND (reference sequence). The full variable domain, completed using reference TRBV19 and TRBJ2-1, is DGGITQSPKYLFRKEGQNVTLSCEQNLNHDAMYWYRQDPGQGLRLIYYSQIVNDFQKGDIAEGYSVSREKKESFPLTVTSAQKNPTAFYLCASSILAGGFYNEQFFGPGTRLTVL.

This clone was observed a handful of times. The chain employs TRBV4-2 and TRBJ2-2; D not resolved. Germline lookup yields CDR1 LGHNA and CDR2 YNFKEQ. The CDR3 has 15 amino acids. The V and J ends lost 0 bases and 5 bases respectively, with 10 bases between them. CDR3 bases: TGTGCCAGCAGCCAAGATCAAACTCTTACCGGGGAGCTGTTTTTT. It codes for CASSQDQTLTGELFF.

This clone was observed a handful of times. J is TRBJ2-4 and V is TRBV6-5; the match to TRBD2 covers 8 bases. V trimming: 5 bases; J trimming: 7 bases; junction bases outside the gene matches: 4. This CDR3 comprises 13 residues. The germline V gene encodes CDR1 MNHEY and CDR2 SVGAGI. CDR3 amino acids: CASSRGGRNIQYF. CDR3 DNA sequence: TGTGCCAGCAGTCGGGGGGGCCGGAACATTCAGTACTTC.

This chain connects TRBV29-1 to TRBJ1-1, with TRBD1 matching 9 bases. Germline V CDR1 and CDR2: SQVTM, ANQGSEA. Trimming removed 6 bases from V and 2 bases from J; junction bases left unmatched: 4. This CDR3 spans 13 amino acids. As DNA, the CDR3 is TGCAGCGTCAACACAGGGGGCAACACTGAAGCTTTCTTT. It is translated as CSVNTGGNTEAFF.

This chain uses TRBV5-1 with TRBJ2-5; 7 positions match TRBD1. V lost 4 bases to trimming and J lost 3 bases; unmatched junction nucleotides: 6. This CDR3 has 14 residues. The germline CDR1 and CDR2 sequences are SGHRS and YFSETQ. The CDR3: CASSTVGTEETQYF. CDR3 DNA sequence: TGCGCCAGCAGCACCGTGGGGACAGAAGAGACCCAGTACTTC.

The V gene is TRBV6-4, the J gene TRBJ2-1; 7 nucleotides line up with TRBD1. Germline CDR1 reads MRHNA; CDR2 reads SNTAGT. This CDR3 spans 15 amino acids. V gave up 5 bases and J gave up 6 bases; unmatched junction bases: 10. CDR3 nucleotide sequence: TGTGCCAGCAGTTTACAAACAGGGGCCCGCAATGAGCAGTTCTTC. The encoded protein is CASSLQTGARNEQFF.

The CDR3 loop is CASSVGAGGSYEQYF. Here the CDR3 DNA reads TGTGCCAGCAGCGTAGGGGCAGGGGGCTCCTACGAGCAGTACTTC. The chain links TRBV9 to TRBJ2-7; 7 bases are a match to TRBD1. Trimming at V came to 0 bases and at J to 0 bases, leaving 3 bases not matched to a gene. The germline V gene encodes CDR1 SGDLS and CDR2 YYNGEE. The CDR3 totals 15 residues.

Only one count was recorded for this clone. This chain joins TRBV7-2 and TRBJ1-3, with D possibly TRBD1 on 6 matching bases. V was clipped by 4 bases and J by 0 bases, with 10 bases between them. There are 15 residues in the CDR3. CDR1 and CDR2 from the germline V gene are SGHTA and FQGNSA. The CDR3 here is CASSYTGISGNTIYF. The CDR3 nucleotides read TGTGCCAGCAGCTACACAGGGATCTCTGGAAACACCATATATTTT.

This chain connects TRBV29-1 to TRBJ1-2; D is uncertain. The CDR3 is made up of 13 amino acids. In germline, CDR1 is SQVTM, CDR2 ANQGSEA. V lost 7 bases and J 6 bases, leaving 18 bases between the germline ends. Written as DNA, the CDR3 is TGCAGCGCCCGGATGCCGGGAAACCATGGCTACACCTTC. This gives the protein CSARMPGNHGYTF.

This sequence joins TRBV11-1 and TRBJ2-7, with 11 bases matching TRBD2. The V segment lost 5 bases and the J segment 5 bases; nucleotides outside the gene matches: 8. Per the germline V gene, CDR1 is SGHAT and CDR2 is FQDESV (reference sequence). The CDR3 has 15 amino acids. The CDR3 loop is CASSPGLAVSHEQYF. The CDR3 DNA follows: TGTGCCAGCAGCCCGGGACTAGCGGTTTCCCACGAGCAGTACTTC.

Only a few counts were recorded for this clone. This chain connects TRBV25-1 to TRBJ2-5, with TRBD2 as a possible D gene (6 bases). The CDR3 consists of 13 residues. V was cut by 6 bases and J by 5 bases, with 13 bases left in between. Germline values: CDR1 MGHDK, CDR2 SYGVNS. CDR3 DNA: TGTGCCAGCAGCTCAGAGGGGAGGGAGACCCAGTACTTC. This sequence encodes CASSSEGRETQYF. The full variable domain, with the rest looked up from reference TRBV25-1 and TRBJ2-5, is EADIYQTPRYLVIGTGKKITLECSQTMGHDKMYWYQQDPGMELHLIHYSYGVNSTEKGDLSSESTVSRIRTEHFPLTLESARPSHTSQYLCASSSEGRETQYFGPGTRLLVL.